A single sample is the source of the 28 T cell receptor beta chains below, sequenced in a study of blood T cell repertoires in COVID-19. Sequencing used immunoSEQ multiplex PCR; TCRdb keeps in-frame clones, though not all of them. Found here are approximately 440,000 clones, roughly 88% of them singletons; the top ten hold roughly 12%. Sequencing was done on a sample of peripheral blood. Receptors originate from a woman aged 45-59 years with COVID-19, enrolled during active disease.

J is TRBJ2-6 and V is TRBV29-1, with D possibly TRBD2 on 6 matching bases. Germline CDR1 is SQVTM and CDR2 is ANQGSEA. Trimming stripped 6 bases from V and 0 bases from J, with 18 bases between. The CDR3 contains 17 residues. The CDR3 DNA follows: TGCAGCGTGGCTCCGAGCGGGTCCCCCTCTGGGGCCAACGTCCTGACTTTC. As protein: CSVAPSGSPSGANVLTF.

The chain uses TRBV6-5 and TRBJ1-2; D is uncertain. Trimming stripped 10 bases from V and 0 bases from J, with 18 bases between. This CDR3 has 15 amino acids. The germline V gene has CDR1 MNHEY and CDR2 SVGAGI. Here the CDR3 reads CATSRGSRANYGYTF. The CDR3, as DNA: TGTGCCACCTCCCGCGGATCTCGGGCTAACTATGGCTACACCTTC.

This rearrangement joins TRBV24-1 to TRBJ2-3; TRBD2 matches 12 bases. Germline V gene lookup returns CDR1 KGHDR and CDR2 SFDVKD. This CDR3 is built from 17 residues. V was pared by 4 bases and J by 7 bases, with 11 bases of the junction left unmatched. For the CDR3, the DNA is TGTGCCACCAGTGACGAAGCTAGCGGGGGGGCTAGAAATACGCAGTATTTT. As protein: CATSDEASGGARNTQYF.

The sample holds one count of this clone. The chain links TRBV5-1 to TRBJ1-2; D is unclear. The ends were cut back, 0 bases at V and 1 base at J, with 7 bases in the middle. The CDR3 is 14 amino acids. Germline lookup yields CDR1 SGHRS and CDR2 YFSETQ. The CDR3 DNA follows: TGCGCCAGCAGCTTGGACAGCTATAACTATGGCTACACCTTC. It is translated as CASSLDSYNYGYTF.

The chain joins TRBV4-1 to TRBJ2-7, with D unresolved. Per the germline V gene, CDR1 is MGHRA and CDR2 is YSYEKL. The CDR3 loop spans 13 amino acids. Trimming stripped 0 bases from V and 7 bases from J, with 10 bases between. Here the CDR3 DNA reads TGCGCCAGCAGCCAAGAGGGTTTCGGGGAGCAGTACTTC. Its translation: CASSQEGFGEQYF.

The chain couples TRBV28 to TRBJ2-7; D remains ambiguous. Germline CDR1 MDHEN, CDR2 SYDVKM. This CDR3 has 11 residues. Trimming cost V 3 bases and J 6 bases, with 6 bases left between them. As DNA, the CDR3 is TGTGCCAGCAGTTTCGTGAGCGAGCAGTACTTC. The encoded protein is CASSFVSEQYF.

The V gene is TRBV11-1, the J gene TRBJ1-2; 10 bases fit TRBD1. V shed 5 bases, J shed 3 bases, and the junction held 6 bases outside the gene matches. The CDR3 consists of 15 residues. Germline loops: CDR1 SGHAT, CDR2 FQDESV (reference sequence). Written as DNA, the CDR3 is TGTGCCAGCAGCACCGGGACAGGGGTAGACTATGGCTACACCTTC. Protein sequence: CASSTGTGVDYGYTF. Based on the CDR3 plus reference TRBV11-1 and TRBJ1-2, the full variable domain is EAEVAQSPRYKITEKSQAVAFWCDPISGHATLYWYRQILGQGPELLVQFQDESVVDDSQLPKDRFSAERLKGVDSTLKIQPAELGDSAMYLCASSTGTGVDYGYTFGSGTRLTVV.

This chain connects TRBV2 to TRBJ1-2; D is unresolved. CDR1 and CDR2 from the germline V gene are SNHLY and FYNNEI. Trimming pared 6 bases from V and 4 bases from J, leaving 3 bases between. The CDR3 runs to 10 residues. CDR3 protein: CASRAYGYTF. For the CDR3, the DNA is TGTGCCAGCAGGGCCTATGGCTACACCTTC.

This CDR3 is CASSEAFSNSPLHF. The DNA of the CDR3 is TGTGCCAGCAGTGAAGCCTTTTCGAATTCACCCCTCCACTTT. V and J are TRBV6-1 and TRBJ1-6, with D unclear. V was shortened by 0 bases and J by 7 bases, with 7 bases between the two germline ends. The CDR3 is made up of 14 amino acids. Germline V lookup: CDR1 MNHNS, CDR2 SASEGT.

The rearrangement links TRBV5-1 to TRBJ2-3; TRBD2 agrees at 12 bases. This CDR3 comprises 17 residues. Germline-derived CDR1 and CDR2 are SGHRS and YFSETQ. V was clipped by 3 bases and J by 6 bases; unmatched bases: 11. The CDR3 DNA sequence: TGCGCCAGCAGCTGGGAACTAGCGGGGGGTCTTATCGATACGCAGTATTTT. Encoded protein: CASSWELAGGLIDTQYF.

Comments on this clone: Additional DNA sequences in this sample encode the identical CDR3. The chain's CDR3 is CASSPGSNYGYTF. The CDR3 nucleotides read TGTGCCAGCTCACCTGGTAGCAACTATGGCTACACCTTC. The rearrangement links TRBV18 to TRBJ1-2; D unresolved. The V end lost 3 bases, the J end lost 2 bases, and 7 bases lay between the germline ends. The CDR3 sequence is 13 residues long. Per the germline V gene, CDR1 is KGHSH and CDR2 is LQKENI.

J is TRBJ1-6 and V is TRBV30; TRBD1 aligns across 8 bases. The CDR3 is 14 amino acids. Trimming at V came to 5 bases and at J to 9 bases, leaving 9 bases not matched to a gene. Germline CDR1 reads GTSNPN; CDR2 reads SVGIG (reference sequence). The chain's CDR3 is CAWGIDRGFSPLHF. DNA for the CDR3: TGTGCCTGGGGCATAGACAGGGGCTTTTCACCCCTCCACTTT.

The genes are TRBV3-1 (or the pseudogene TRBV3-2) and TRBJ1-1; 7 nucleotides align to TRBD1. The CDR3 has 14 residues. After removal of 2 bases from V and 0 bases from J, the junction contained 0 bases not matched to a gene. Germline V gives CDR1 LGHDT, CDR2 YNNKEL (reference sequence). The CDR3 DNA is TGTGCCAGCAGCCAAACAGGGGTGAACACTGAAGCTTTCTTT. The encoded protein is CASSQTGVNTEAFF.

This clone was found once. The rearrangement links TRBV5-1 to TRBJ2-6; 9 nucleotides align to TRBD1. The germline V gene has CDR1 SGHRS and CDR2 YFSETQ. The CDR3 length is 18 residues. The V segment lost 4 bases and the J segment 3 bases; nucleotides outside the gene matches: 11. The CDR3 bases are TGCGCCAGCAGCACTGGCAGGGACAGGGAAAGTGGGGCCAACGTCCTGACTTTC. The encoded protein is CASSTGRDRESGANVLTF.

V gene TRBV2 combines with J gene TRBJ1-2; D might be TRBD1 (5 bases). The CDR3 consists of 14 residues. Germline CDR1 SNHLY, CDR2 FYNNEI. V was trimmed by 0 bases and J by 6 bases, leaving 11 bases between them. In nucleotides, the CDR3 is TGTGCCAGCAGTGAAGCGGAACTGGGGCATGGCTACACCTTC. Translating gives CASSEAELGHGYTF.

The chain employs TRBV3-1 (or the pseudogene TRBV3-2) and TRBJ2-4, with TRBD1 identical over 10 bases. There are 19 residues in the CDR3. V lost 4 bases and J lost 2; bases outside the gene matches: 14. Germline lookup yields CDR1 LGHDT and CDR2 YNNKEL (reference sequence). The CDR3, as DNA: TGTGCCAGCAGCCGTTCAGGGACAGGGGAGTCCCTTACCAAAAACATTCAGTACTTC. This encodes CASSRSGTGESLTKNIQYF.

The gene calls are TRBV9 and TRBJ2-2; D possibly corresponds to TRBD1 (5 bases). Germline V gives CDR1 SGDLS, CDR2 YYNGEE. This CDR3 is built from 14 residues. The germline V and J ends were trimmed by 3 bases and 6 bases, with 12 bases remaining between them. CDR3 protein: CASSEAGIPGELFF. CDR3 DNA sequence: TGTGCCAGCAGCGAAGCAGGGATCCCCGGGGAGCTGTTTTTT.

Here the CDR3 DNA reads TGTGCCACCAGCAGAGATCAGAGCGGGAGGGAAAAACTGTTTTTT. It yields the protein CATSRDQSGREKLFF. This sequence joins TRBV15 and TRBJ1-4; D uncertain. CDR1 is LNHNV, CDR2 YYDKDF, per germline (reference sequence). The CDR3 consists of 15 residues. V was cut by 0 bases and J by 8 bases, with 13 bases left in between.

The chain links TRBV6-1 to TRBJ1-5, with a weak D call TRBD1 (5 bases). Trimming cost V 7 bases and J 3 bases, with 16 bases left between them. Germline CDR1 is MNHNS and CDR2 is SASEGT. The CDR3 runs 15 residues. Written as DNA, the CDR3 is TGTGCCAGCACCCTAGACAGAAGACCCAATCAGCCCCAGCATTTT. Translated, it gives CASTLDRRPNQPQHF.

The rearrangement uses TRBV14 and TRBJ2-6, with D possibly TRBD1 on 5 matching bases. CDR3 length: 19 amino acids. The V end was cut by 3 bases, the J end by 0 bases, with 18 bases between. Germline lookup yields CDR1 SGHDN and CDR2 FVKESK. CDR3 loop: CASSQLGRATSSGANVLTF. CDR3 sequence (DNA): TGTGCCAGCAGCCAGTTGGGCAGGGCAACTTCCTCTGGGGCCAACGTCCTGACTTTC. Drawing the rest from reference TRBV14 and TRBJ2-6, the complete variable domain is EAGVTQFPSHSVIEKGQTVTLRCDPISGHDNLYWYRRVMGKEIKFLLHFVKESKQDESGMPNNRFLAERTGGTYSTLKVQPAELEDSGVYFCASSQLGRATSSGANVLTFGAGSRLTVL.

The chain uses TRBV6-5 and TRBJ1-1; D gene uncertain. Trimming left V 6 bases short and J 3 bases short, with 17 bases between. Germline lookup yields CDR1 MNHEY and CDR2 SVGAGI. The length of the CDR3 is 15 residues. CDR3 DNA sequence: TGTGCCAGCAGCGCTACCCCCCCCTTTTACACTGAAGCTTTCTTT. Translated, it gives CASSATPPFYTEAFF.

This clone was detected only a few times. The rearrangement joins TRBV7-3 to TRBJ1-2; 8 bases align to TRBD1. The V gene's germline CDR1 is SGHTA and CDR2 FQGTGA. Losses at the gene ends were 4 bases for V and 4 bases for J; bases not matched to a gene: 2. The CDR3 has 13 amino acids. The CDR3 DNA sequence: TGTGCCAGCAGCTCAGACAGGGGCTATGGCTACACCTTC. The encoded protein is CASSSDRGYGYTF.

The sample holds a few counts of this clone. The chain has TRBV6-5 and TRBJ1-3; D gene uncertain. This CDR3 comprises 15 residues. CDR1 and CDR2 (germline): MNHEY, SVGAGI. V shed 3 bases and J shed 1 base, with 10 bases lying between them. CDR3 nucleotides: TGTGCCAGCAGTTATTATGGCAGATCTGGAAACACCATATATTTT. Translating gives CASSYYGRSGNTIYF.

The CDR3 is CASSLGQTLLIGTEAFF. CDR3 DNA: TGCGCCAGCAGCCTGGGACAGACCCTCCTAATTGGCACTGAAGCTTTCTTT. This chain links TRBV4-1 with TRBJ1-1; the match to TRBD1 covers 7 bases. V lost 4 bases, J lost 4 bases, and 15 bases stayed unmatched. The CDR3 has 17 amino acids. Per germline, CDR1 MGHRA and CDR2 YSYEKL.

V usage is TRBV27 and J usage is TRBJ2-6, with 7 nucleotides matching TRBD1. Germline lookup yields CDR1 MNHEY and CDR2 SMNVEV (reference sequence). The CDR3 runs 18 residues. Trimming at V came to 4 bases and at J to 3 bases, leaving 12 bases not matched to a gene. The DNA of the CDR3 is TGTGCCAGCAGTTGGGTGACAGGGCGGGTCCGTGGGGCCAACGTCCTGACTTTC. As protein: CASSWVTGRVRGANVLTF.

CDR3 DNA sequence: TGTGCCAGAAGCCCCCCGACGTTCGCACTAGGGTATGGCTACACCTTC. Protein: CARSPPTFALGYGYTF. The rearrangement uses TRBV5-3 and TRBJ1-2; D unresolved. TRBV5-3 is noted as an ORF with a role that remains uncertain. V was cut by 4 bases and J by 5 bases, with 21 bases left in between. The CDR3 has 16 amino acids.

This clone is classed as large. The rearrangement joins TRBV6-1 to TRBJ2-7, with TRBD1 as a possible D gene (5 bases). Germline lookup yields CDR1 MNHNS and CDR2 SASEGT. The CDR3 has 16 amino acids. With 1 base removed from V and 0 bases from J, the gap between germline ends came to 13 bases. The CDR3 nucleotides are TGTGCCAGCAGTGAAGAAAGGGGCTCCCTCTCCTACGAGCAGTACTTC. This sequence encodes CASSEERGSLSYEQYF.

The chain employs TRBV6-1 and TRBJ2-1; 8 bases line up with TRBD2. The CDR3 is made up of 14 amino acids. V gave up 3 bases and J gave up 7 bases; unmatched junction bases: 5. Germline V gene sequence: CDR1 MNHNS, CDR2 SASEGT. The CDR3 protein is CASSDRAGGNEQFF. The DNA for the CDR3 is TGTGCCAGCAGTGACCGGGCGGGGGGTAATGAGCAGTTCTTC.